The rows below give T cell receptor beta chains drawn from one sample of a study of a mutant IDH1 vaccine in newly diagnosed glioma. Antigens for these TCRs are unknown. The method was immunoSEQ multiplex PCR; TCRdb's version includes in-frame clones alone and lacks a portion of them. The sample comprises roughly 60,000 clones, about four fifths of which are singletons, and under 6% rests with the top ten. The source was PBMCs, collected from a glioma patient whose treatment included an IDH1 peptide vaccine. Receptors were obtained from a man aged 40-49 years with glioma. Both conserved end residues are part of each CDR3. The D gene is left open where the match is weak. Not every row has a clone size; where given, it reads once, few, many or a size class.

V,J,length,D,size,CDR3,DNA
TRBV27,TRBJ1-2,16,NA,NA,CASRALPGHTNYGYTF,TGTGCCAGCAGGGCCCTCCCGGGACACACTAACTATGGCTACACCTTC
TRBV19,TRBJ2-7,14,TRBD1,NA,CASSKDRDDFEQYF,TGTGCCAGTAGTAAGGACAGGGACGATTTCGAGCAGTACTTC
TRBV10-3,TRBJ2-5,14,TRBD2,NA,CATGGGPVQETQYF,TGTGCCACCGGCGGGGGACCGGTACAAGAGACCCAGTACTTC
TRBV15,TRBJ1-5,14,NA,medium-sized,CATSRGISNQPQHF,TGTGCCACCAGCAGAGGGATTAGCAATCAGCCCCAGCATTTT
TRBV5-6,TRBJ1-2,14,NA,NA,CASSAGWRAYGYTF,TGTGCCAGCAGCGCCGGATGGAGGGCCTATGGCTACACCTTC
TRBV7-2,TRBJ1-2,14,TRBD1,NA,CASRQTGAEYGYTF,TGTGCCAGCAGGCAGACAGGGGCTGAGTATGGCTACACCTTC
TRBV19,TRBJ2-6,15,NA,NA,CASSMGFSGANVLTF,TGTGCCAGTAGTATGGGTTTTTCTGGGGCCAACGTCCTGACTTTC
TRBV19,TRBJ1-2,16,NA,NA,CASSTSNRALRGGYTF,TGTGCCAGTAGTACAAGCAACCGAGCCCTGCGCGGTGGCTACACCTTC
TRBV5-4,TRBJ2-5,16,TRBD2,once,CASSLGTTSGRSPQYF,TGTGCCAGCAGCTTGGGTACAACTAGCGGGAGGTCGCCCCAGTACTTC
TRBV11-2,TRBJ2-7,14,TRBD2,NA,CASSLAGGPSEQYF,TGTGCCAGCAGCTTAGCGGGAGGGCCTAGCGAGCAGTACTTC
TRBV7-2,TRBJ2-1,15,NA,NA,CASNIVGGRHNEQFF,TGTGCCAGCAATATTGTGGGGGGACGTCACAATGAGCAGTTCTTC
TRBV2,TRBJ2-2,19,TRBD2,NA,CASSEFWASGLTNTGELFF,TGTGCCAGCAGTGAATTTTGGGCTAGCGGGCTTACGAACACCGGGGAGCTGTTTTTT
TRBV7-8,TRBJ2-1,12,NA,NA,CASSRPVNEQFF,TGTGCCAGCAGCCGACCGGTTAATGAGCAGTTCTTC
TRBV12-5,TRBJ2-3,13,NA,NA,CASGLTGSDTQYF,TGTGCTAGTGGTTTGACGGGGTCAGATACGCAGTATTTT
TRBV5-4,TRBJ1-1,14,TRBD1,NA,CASSPWDRGTEAFF,TGTGCCAGCAGCCCTTGGGACAGGGGCACTGAAGCTTTCTTT
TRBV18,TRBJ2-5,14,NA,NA,CASSPEKRQETQYF,TGTGCCAGCTCCCCGGAGAAACGCCAAGAGACCCAGTACTTC
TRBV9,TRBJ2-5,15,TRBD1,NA,CASSVGTGIQETQYF,TGTGCCAGCAGCGTAGGGACAGGGATACAAGAGACCCAGTACTTC
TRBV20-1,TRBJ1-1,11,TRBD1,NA,CSATDRFEAFF,TGCAGTGCTACGGACAGGTTTGAAGCTTTCTTT
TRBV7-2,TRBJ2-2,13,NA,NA,CASSRVATGELFF,TGTGCCAGCAGCCGCGTGGCCACGGGGGAGCTGTTTTTT
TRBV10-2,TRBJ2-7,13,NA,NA,CASSAYGSYEQYF,TGCGCCAGCAGTGCTTACGGATCCTACGAGCAGTACTTC
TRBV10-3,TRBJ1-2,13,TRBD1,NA,CAITWDREDGYTF,TGTGCCATCACTTGGGACAGGGAGGATGGCTACACCTTC
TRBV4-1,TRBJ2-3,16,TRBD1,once,CASSYGTGTSSNTQYF,TGCGCCAGCAGTTATGGGACAGGGACCTCCTCCAATACGCAGTATTTT
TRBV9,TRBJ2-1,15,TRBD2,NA,CASSVAGGLAGEQFF,TGTGCCAGCAGCGTAGCCGGGGGACTAGCGGGAGAGCAGTTCTTC
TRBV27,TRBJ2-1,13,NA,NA,CASRQDAYNEQFF,TGTGCCAGCAGGCAGGATGCCTACAATGAGCAGTTCTTC
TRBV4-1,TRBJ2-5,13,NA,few,CASSGSPWETQYF,TGCGCCAGCAGCGGGTCCCCTTGGGAGACCCAGTACTTC
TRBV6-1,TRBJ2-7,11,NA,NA,CASGMSYEQYF,TGTGCCAGCGGGATGTCCTACGAGCAGTACTTC
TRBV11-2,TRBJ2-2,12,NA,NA,CASNWNTGELFF,TGTGCCAGCAACTGGAACACCGGGGAGCTGTTTTTT
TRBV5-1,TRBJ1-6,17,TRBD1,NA,CASSLRTGGTFYSPLHF,TGCGCCAGCAGCCTCAGGACAGGGGGGACTTTTTATTCACCCCTCCACTTT
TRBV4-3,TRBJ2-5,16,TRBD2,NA,CASSQGLAGGPKTQYF,TGCGCCAGCAGCCAAGGACTAGCGGGGGGGCCTAAGACCCAGTACTTC
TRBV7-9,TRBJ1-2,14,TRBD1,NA,CASSITGGAYGYTF,TGTGCCAGCAGCATAACAGGGGGCGCCTATGGCTACACCTTC
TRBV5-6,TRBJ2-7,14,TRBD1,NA,CASSLGDSLYEQYF,TGTGCCAGCAGCTTGGGGGACAGTCTCTACGAGCAGTACTTC
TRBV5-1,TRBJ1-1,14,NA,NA,CASSPRGGNTEAFF,TGCGCCAGCAGCCCCCGGGGGGGCAACACTGAAGCTTTCTTT
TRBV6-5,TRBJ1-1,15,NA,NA,CASTEDPKGVTEAFF,TGTGCCAGCACCGAGGACCCCAAGGGGGTTACTGAAGCTTTCTTT
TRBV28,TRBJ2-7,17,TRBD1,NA,CASSSPIVQGKPYEQYF,TGTGCCAGCAGTTCCCCCATCGTACAGGGGAAGCCTTACGAGCAGTACTTC
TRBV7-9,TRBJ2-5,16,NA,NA,CASSLKSYEMGETQYF,TGTGCCAGCAGCCTCAAATCGTATGAGATGGGAGAGACCCAGTACTTC